This T cell receptor beta chain originates from a study of T cell responses to AZD1222 COVID-19 vaccine. Study-wide findings and caveats: Spike-specific TCR breadth and depth grew following two AZD1222 doses. Within unmutated variant regions lay the reported targets of nearly half of spike-specific TCRs.

The V gene's germline CDR1 is LGHNA and CDR2 YSLEER. This CDR3 has 15 residues. V shed 0 bases and J shed 1 base, with 7 bases lying between them. With respect to this clone: The antigen is not known.

This table comes from immunoSEQ multiplex PCR, and its TCRdb copy is limited to in-frame clones, with some not included. The table includes some 180,000 clones, roughly nine tenths detected once. Combined were second doses at about 4 or about 12 weeks. The sequencing used peripheral blood, collected 28 days after the second AZD1222 dose. The TCR comes from an adult who received the AZD1222 COVID-19 vaccine. The genes are TRBV4-3 and TRBJ1-3, with no clear D. CDR3 in amino acids: CASSQDLESGNTIYF. CDR3 nucleotides: TGCGCCAGCAGCCAAGATCTCGAGTCTGGAAACACCATATATTTT.